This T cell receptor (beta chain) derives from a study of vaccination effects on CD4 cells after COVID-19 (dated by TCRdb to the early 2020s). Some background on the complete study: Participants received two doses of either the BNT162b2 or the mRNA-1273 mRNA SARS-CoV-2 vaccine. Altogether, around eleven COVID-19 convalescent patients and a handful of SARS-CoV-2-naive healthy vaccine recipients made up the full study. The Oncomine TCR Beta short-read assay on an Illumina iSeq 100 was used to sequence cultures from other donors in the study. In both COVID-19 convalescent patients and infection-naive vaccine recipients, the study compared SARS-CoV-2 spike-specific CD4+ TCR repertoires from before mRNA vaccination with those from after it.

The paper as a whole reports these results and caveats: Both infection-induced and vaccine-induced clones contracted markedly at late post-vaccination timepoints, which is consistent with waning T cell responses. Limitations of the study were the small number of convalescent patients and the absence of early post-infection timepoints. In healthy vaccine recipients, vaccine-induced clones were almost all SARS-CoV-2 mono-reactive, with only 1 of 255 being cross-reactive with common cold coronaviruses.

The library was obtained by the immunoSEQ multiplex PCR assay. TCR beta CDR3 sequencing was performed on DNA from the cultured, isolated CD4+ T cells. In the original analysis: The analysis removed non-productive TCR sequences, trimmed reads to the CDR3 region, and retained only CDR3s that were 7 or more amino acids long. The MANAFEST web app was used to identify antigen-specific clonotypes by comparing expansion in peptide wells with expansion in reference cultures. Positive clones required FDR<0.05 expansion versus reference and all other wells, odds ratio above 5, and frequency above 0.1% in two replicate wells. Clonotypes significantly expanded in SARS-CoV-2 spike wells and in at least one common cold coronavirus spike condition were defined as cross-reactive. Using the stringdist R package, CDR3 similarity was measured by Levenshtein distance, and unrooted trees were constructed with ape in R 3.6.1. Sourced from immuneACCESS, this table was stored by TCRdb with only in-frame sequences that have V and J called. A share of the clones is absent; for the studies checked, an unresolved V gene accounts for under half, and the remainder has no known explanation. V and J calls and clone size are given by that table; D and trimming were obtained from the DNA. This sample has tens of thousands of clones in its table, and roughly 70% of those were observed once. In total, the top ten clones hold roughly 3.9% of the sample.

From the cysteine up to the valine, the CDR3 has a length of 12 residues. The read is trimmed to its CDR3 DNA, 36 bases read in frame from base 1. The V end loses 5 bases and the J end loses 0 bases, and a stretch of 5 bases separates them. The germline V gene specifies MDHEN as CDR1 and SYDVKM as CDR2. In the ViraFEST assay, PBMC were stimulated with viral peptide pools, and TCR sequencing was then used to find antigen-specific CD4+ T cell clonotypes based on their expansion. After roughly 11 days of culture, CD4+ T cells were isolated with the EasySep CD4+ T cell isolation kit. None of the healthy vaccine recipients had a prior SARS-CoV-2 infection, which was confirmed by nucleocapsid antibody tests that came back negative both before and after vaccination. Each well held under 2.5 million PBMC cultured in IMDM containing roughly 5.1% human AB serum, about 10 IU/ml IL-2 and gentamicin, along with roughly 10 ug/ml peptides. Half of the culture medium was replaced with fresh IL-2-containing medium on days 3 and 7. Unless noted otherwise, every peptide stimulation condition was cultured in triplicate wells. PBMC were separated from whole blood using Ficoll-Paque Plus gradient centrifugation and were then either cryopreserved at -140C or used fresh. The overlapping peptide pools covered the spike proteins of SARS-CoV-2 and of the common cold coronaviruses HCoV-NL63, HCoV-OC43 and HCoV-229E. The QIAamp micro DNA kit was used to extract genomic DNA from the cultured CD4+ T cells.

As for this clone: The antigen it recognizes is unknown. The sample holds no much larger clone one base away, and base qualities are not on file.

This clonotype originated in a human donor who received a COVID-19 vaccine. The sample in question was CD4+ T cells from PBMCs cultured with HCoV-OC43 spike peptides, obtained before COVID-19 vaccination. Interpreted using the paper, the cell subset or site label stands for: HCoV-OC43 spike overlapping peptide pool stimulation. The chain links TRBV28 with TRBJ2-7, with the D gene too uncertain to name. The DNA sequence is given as TGTGCCAGCAGTACCTACTCCTACGAGCAGTACGTC. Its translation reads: CASSTYSYEQYV.